A selection of T cell receptor beta chains follows, all from one sample in a study of identical twins. MiXCR, applied by TCRdb to the 5' RACE reads, yields one record per CDR3 protein. The table has hundreds of thousands of distinct CDR3 sequences, around 5.7% seen once; the top ten hold 1.5% to 2%. Sequenced input: naive T cells sorted from blood. Receptors originate from a man younger than 35 in good health. Each CDR3 is given with its conserved first and last residue. D genes are given only for firm matches. Size is stated for part of the rows, as once, few or many counts, or as a class when the clone is expanded.

D gene | J gene | clone size | V gene | CDR3 protein | CDR3 DNA
TRBD1 | TRBJ2-4 | NA | TRBV7-2 | CASSSDRGVGKNIQYF | TGTGCCAGCAGCTCCGACAGGGGGGTAGGTAAAAACATTCAGTACTTC
NA | TRBJ1-5 | NA | TRBV7-2 | CASSLPGSLNQPQHF | TGTGCCAGCAGCTTACCGGGCAGCCTCAATCAGCCCCAGCATTTT
TRBD2 | TRBJ2-4 | few | TRBV7-9 | CASSLLAGGPSKNIQYF | TGTGCCAGCAGCCTACTAGCGGGAGGGCCATCCAAAAACATTCAGTACTTC
TRBD1 | TRBJ1-2 | few | TRBV29-1 | CSVLRGGDYGYTF | TGCAGCGTCCTCAGGGGGGGCGACTATGGCTACACCTTC
NA | TRBJ2-5 | NA | TRBV14 | CASSQDNGETQYF | TGTGCCAGCAGCCAAGACAACGGGGAGACCCAGTACTTC
TRBD2 | TRBJ2-1 | few | TRBV20-1 | CSARDPVAGGWVEQFF | TGCAGTGCTAGAGATCCCGTAGCGGGAGGGTGGGTTGAGCAGTTCTTC
NA | TRBJ2-1 | many | TRBV10-3 | CAISESMIENNEQFF | TGTGCCATCAGTGAGTCGATGATAGAGAACAATGAGCAGTTCTTC
TRBD1 | TRBJ1-2 | few | TRBV12-3/TRBV12-4 | CASTTPSQGEWNYGYTF | TGTGCCAGCACCACCCCAAGCCAGGGGGAATGGAACTATGGCTACACCTTC
TRBD1 | TRBJ1-1 | NA | TRBV19 | CASSILGQIEAFF | TGTGCCAGTAGTATATTGGGACAGATTGAAGCTTTCTTT
TRBD2 | TRBJ2-2 | NA | TRBV6-2/TRBV6-3 | CASMIETSGLTGELFF | TGTGCCAGCATGATAGAGACTAGCGGGTTAACCGGGGAGCTGTTTTTT
NA | TRBJ2-2 | few | TRBV24-1 | CATSDSQGYTGELFF | TGTGCCACCAGTGATTCGCAGGGATACACCGGGGAGCTGTTTTTT
NA | TRBJ2-7 | NA | TRBV6-1 | CASSENGYEQYF | TGTGCCAGCAGTGAAAACGGTTACGAGCAGTACTTC
NA | TRBJ2-1 | few | TRBV20-1 | CSATPPGISNEQFF | TGCAGTGCTACCCCCCCCGGGATATCTAATGAGCAGTTCTTC
NA | TRBJ2-5 | many | TRBV12-3/TRBV12-4 | CASTHSNQETQYF | TGTGCCAGCACACACAGCAATCAAGAGACCCAGTACTTC